Sequencing of this T cell receptor (beta chain) was carried out in a study of vaccination and CD4 T cells after COVID-19. Study-wide background: Post-vaccination specimens were collected at a median of roughly 65 days following dose two (range 14 to 241). Study observations and caveats: Spike mono-reactivity was shown by 304 of 307 vaccine-specific clones in convalescent patients.

This clonotype was seen once. What it binds is unknown. Treatment noted: roughly 11-day PBMC culture with coronavirus spike peptide pools or control peptides (ViraFEST assay). ViraFEST used peptide pools to expand antigen-specific T cells before TCR sequencing. In this cohort, PCR tests turned positive between March and December 2020, predating US Alpha, Beta and Delta variants. Once obtained from cultured CD4+ T cells, the DNA was sequenced using the Oncomine TCR Beta short-read assay. Via MiXCR, TCRdb re-called the PCR reads, giving one row per CDR3 protein. The sample shows 21,000 or so distinct CDR3 sequences, 50% to 65% of them seen only once. This CDR3 spans 14 amino acids. Trimming removed 4 bases from V and 2 bases from J, with 10 bases in between.

The rearrangement uses TRBV12-3 or TRBV12-4 and TRBJ2-3; no clear D. The TCR sequence derives from a human donor who had recovered from COVID-19. Sequenced: CD4+ T cells from blood, cultured in vitro. DNA of the CDR3: TGTGCCAGCAGTTCCCGACCGATCACAGATACGCAGTATTTT. Translation gives CASSSRPITDTQYF.